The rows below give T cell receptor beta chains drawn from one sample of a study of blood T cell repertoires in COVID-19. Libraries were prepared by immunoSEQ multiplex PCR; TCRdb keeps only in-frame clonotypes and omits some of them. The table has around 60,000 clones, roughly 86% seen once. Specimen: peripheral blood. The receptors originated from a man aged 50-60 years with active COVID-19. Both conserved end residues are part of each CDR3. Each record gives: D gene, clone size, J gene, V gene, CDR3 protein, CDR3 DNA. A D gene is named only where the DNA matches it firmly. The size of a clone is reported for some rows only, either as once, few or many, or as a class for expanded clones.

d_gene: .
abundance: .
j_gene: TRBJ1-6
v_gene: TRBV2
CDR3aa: CASKNWLRVSHSPLHF
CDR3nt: TGTGCCAGCAAAAATTGGTTGAGGGTTTCCCATTCACCCCTCCACTTT

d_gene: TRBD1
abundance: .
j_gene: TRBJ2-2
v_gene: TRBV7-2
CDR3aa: CASSRDRTPSNTGELFF
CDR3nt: TGTGCCAGCAGCCGGGACAGGACACCTTCGAACACCGGGGAGCTGTTTTTT

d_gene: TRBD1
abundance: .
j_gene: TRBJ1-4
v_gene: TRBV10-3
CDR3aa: CAISGPGQSEKLFF
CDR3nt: TGTGCCATCAGTGGACCGGGACAGAGTGAAAAACTGTTTTTT

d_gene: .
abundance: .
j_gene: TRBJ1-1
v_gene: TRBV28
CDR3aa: CASIKRRGSEAFF
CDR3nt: TGTGCCAGCATCAAAAGGAGAGGATCCGAAGCTTTCTTT

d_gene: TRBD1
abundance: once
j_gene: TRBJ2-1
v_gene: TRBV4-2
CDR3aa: CASSQTGGRNEQFF
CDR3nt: TGTGCCAGCAGCCAGACAGGGGGGCGCAATGAGCAGTTCTTC

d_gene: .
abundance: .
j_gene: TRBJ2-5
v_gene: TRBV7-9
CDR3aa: CASSLDGGTQYF
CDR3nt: TGTGCCAGCAGCTTAGACGGGGGGACCCAGTACTTC

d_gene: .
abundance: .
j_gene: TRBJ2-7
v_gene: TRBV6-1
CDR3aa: CASSENWGGSYEQYF
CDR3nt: TGTGCCAGCAGTGAAAACTGGGGCGGTTCCTACGAGCAGTACTTC

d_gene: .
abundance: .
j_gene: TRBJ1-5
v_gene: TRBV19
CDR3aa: CASKAGGNQPQHF
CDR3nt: TGTGCCAGTAAGGCAGGGGGCAATCAGCCCCAGCATTTT

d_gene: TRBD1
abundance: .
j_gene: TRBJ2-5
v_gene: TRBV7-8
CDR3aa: CASSLADRKETQYF
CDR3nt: TGTGCCAGCAGCTTAGCGGACAGGAAAGAGACCCAGTACTTC

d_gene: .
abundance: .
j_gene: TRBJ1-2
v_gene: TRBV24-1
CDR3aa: CATSDSPTRAPANYGYTF
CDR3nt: TGTGCCACCAGTGATTCTCCGACTCGAGCCCCAGCTAACTATGGCTACACCTTC

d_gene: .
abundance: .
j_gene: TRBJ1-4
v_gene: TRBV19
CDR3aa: CASSWDGAWTNEKLFF
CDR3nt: TGTGCCAGTAGCTGGGATGGGGCTTGGACTAATGAAAAACTGTTTTTT

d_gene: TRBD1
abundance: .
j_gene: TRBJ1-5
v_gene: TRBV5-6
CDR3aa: CASSTRDRGSNQPQHF
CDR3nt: TGTGCCAGCAGCACCAGGGACAGGGGGAGCAATCAGCCCCAGCATTTT

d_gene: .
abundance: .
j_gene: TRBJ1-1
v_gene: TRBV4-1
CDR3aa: CASSPSPERTEAFF
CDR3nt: TGCGCCAGCAGCCCGTCCCCAGAGAGGACTGAAGCTTTCTTT

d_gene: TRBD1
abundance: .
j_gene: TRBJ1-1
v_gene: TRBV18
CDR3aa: CASSPLTGTGNTEAFF
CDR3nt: TGTGCCAGCTCACCACTCACCGGGACAGGGAACACTGAAGCTTTCTTT

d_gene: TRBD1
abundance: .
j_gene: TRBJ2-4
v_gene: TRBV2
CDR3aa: CASRRDRVATIQYF
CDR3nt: TGTGCCAGCAGAAGGGACAGGGTGGCTACCATTCAGTACTTC

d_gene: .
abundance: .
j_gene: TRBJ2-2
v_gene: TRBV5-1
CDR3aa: CASSFPFSRTVRNTGELFF
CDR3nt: TGCGCCAGCAGCTTCCCATTCTCTCGGACAGTCAGAAACACCGGGGAGCTGTTTTTT

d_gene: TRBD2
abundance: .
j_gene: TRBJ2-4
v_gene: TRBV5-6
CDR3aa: CASSHGLAGGRAKNIQYF
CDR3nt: TGTGCCAGCAGCCACGGACTAGCGGGGGGTCGAGCCAAAAACATTCAGTACTTC

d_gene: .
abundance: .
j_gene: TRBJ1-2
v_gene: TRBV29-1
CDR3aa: CSVEAGGPYGYTF
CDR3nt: TGCAGCGTTGAAGCTGGCGGTCCCTATGGCTACACCTTC

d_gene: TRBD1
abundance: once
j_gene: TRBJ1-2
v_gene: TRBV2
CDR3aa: CASSPDRGEYGYTF
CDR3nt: TGTGCCAGCAGCCCAGACAGGGGGGAATATGGCTACACCTTC

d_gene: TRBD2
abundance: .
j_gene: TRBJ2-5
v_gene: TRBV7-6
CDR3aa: CASSLVSSGGSLPETQYF
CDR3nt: TGTGCCAGCAGCTTAGTTTCTAGCGGGGGGTCCCTCCCGGAGACCCAGTACTTC

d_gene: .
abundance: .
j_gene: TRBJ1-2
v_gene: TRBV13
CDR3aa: CASSLARGAENYGYTF
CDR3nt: TGTGCCAGCAGCTTAGCCCGGGGGGCCGAGAACTATGGCTACACCTTC

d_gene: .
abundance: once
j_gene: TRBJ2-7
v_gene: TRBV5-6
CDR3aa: CASSSRGGAGPYEQYF
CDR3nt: TGTGCCAGCAGCTCCAGAGGGGGGGCAGGACCCTACGAGCAGTACTTC

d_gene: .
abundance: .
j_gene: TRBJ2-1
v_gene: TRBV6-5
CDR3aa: CASTNIESGQFF
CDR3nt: TGTGCCAGCACTAACATAGAAAGCGGGCAGTTCTTC

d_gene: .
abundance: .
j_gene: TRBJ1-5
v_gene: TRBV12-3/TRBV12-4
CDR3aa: CASSLQAGQPQHF
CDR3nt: TGTGCCAGCAGTTTACAGGCGGGGCAGCCCCAGCATTTT

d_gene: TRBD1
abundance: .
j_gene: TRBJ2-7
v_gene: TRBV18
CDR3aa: CASGRGLGEQYF
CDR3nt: TGTGCCAGCGGCAGGGGGCTGGGGGAGCAGTACTTC

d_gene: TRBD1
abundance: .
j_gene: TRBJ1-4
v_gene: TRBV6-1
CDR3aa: CASSEALNPGGKGNEKLFF
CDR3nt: TGTGCCAGCAGTGAAGCGCTGAATCCAGGGGGAAAAGGGAATGAAAAACTGTTTTTT

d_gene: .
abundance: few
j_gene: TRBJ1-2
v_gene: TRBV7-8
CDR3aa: CASSLGSTGYGYTF
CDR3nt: TGTGCCAGCAGCTTAGGGTCGACGGGCTATGGCTACACCTTC

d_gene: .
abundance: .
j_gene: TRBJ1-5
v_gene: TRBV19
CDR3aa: CATSKDRFNQPQHF
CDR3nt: TGTGCCACCAGCAAAGACAGGTTCAATCAGCCCCAGCATTTT

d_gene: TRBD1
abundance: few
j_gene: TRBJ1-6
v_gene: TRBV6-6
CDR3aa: CASSRFVPGQGKRWNSPLHF
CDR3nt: TGTGCCAGCAGCCGATTCGTTCCGGGACAGGGAAAGAGGTGGAATTCACCCCTCCACTTT

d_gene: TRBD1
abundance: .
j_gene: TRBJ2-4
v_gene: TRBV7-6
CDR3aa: CASSLGDRAFKNIQYF
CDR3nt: TGTGCCAGCAGCTTGGGGGACAGGGCCTTCAAAAACATTCAGTACTTC

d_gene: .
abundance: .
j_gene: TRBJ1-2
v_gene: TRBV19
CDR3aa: CASTLRGNGYTF
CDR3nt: TGTGCCAGTACCCTCCGGGGGAATGGCTACACCTTC

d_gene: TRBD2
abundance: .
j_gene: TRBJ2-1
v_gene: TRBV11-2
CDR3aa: CASSSIAGKYNEQFF
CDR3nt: TGTGCCAGCAGCTCTATAGCGGGGAAATACAATGAGCAGTTCTTC

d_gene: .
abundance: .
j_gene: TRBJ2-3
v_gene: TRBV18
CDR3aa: CASSPPGWQGTDTQYF
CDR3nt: TGTGCCAGCTCACCACCGGGTTGGCAGGGCACAGATACGCAGTATTTT

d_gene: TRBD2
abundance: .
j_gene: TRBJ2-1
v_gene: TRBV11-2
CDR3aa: CASSSIAGGPGEQFF
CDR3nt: TGTGCCAGCAGCTCTATAGCGGGGGGGCCGGGTGAGCAGTTCTTC

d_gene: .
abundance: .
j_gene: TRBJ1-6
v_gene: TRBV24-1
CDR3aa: CATSEPGYHSYNSPLHF
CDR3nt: TGTGCCACCAGTGAGCCAGGGTATCACTCCTATAATTCACCCCTCCACTTT

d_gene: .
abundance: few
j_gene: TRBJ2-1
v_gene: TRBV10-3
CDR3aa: CAIRYSEVYNEQFF
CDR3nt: TGTGCCATCAGGTATAGCGAGGTCTACAATGAGCAGTTCTTC

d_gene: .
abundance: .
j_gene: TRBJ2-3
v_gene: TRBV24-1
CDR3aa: CATSVGGAGTDTQYF
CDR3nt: TGTGCCACCAGTGTTGGTGGGGCTGGCACAGATACGCAGTATTTT

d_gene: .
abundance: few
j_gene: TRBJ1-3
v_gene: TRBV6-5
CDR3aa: CASSTGFSGNTIYF
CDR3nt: TGTGCCAGCAGCACAGGCTTCTCTGGAAACACCATATATTTT

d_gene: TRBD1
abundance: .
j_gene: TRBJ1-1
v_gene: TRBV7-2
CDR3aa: CASSFSGTGRSTEAFF
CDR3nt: TGTGCCAGCAGCTTTTCCGGGACAGGGAGGAGCACTGAAGCTTTCTTT

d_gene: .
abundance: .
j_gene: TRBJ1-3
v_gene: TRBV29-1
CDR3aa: CSVGGAGNTIYF
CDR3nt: TGCAGCGTTGGGGGGGCTGGAAACACCATATATTTT